The clone carrying this TCR beta chain has only a few counts. No antigen is known for it. One end of the junction varies from germline; a read error may be responsible. These data come from a study of T cell repertoires in cytomegalovirus infection. Study-wide context: From public TCR beta signatures came an indication of both CMV infection and matching HLA type. General observations from the study: Summed public TCR beta family frequency identified CMV carriers bearing the relevant HLA. Dominating the ex vivo response were TCR beta clonotypes that were CMV-specific and HLA-C-restricted.

TCRdb ran MiXCR on the reads and lists one entry per CDR3 protein. The sample includes 380,000 or so distinct CDR3 sequences, about 32% of them seen just once. The CDR3 extends over 15 amino acids. The germline V gene has CDR1 SSHAT and CDR2 FNYEAQ (reference sequence). The chain has TRBV7-7 and TRBJ2-3, with D maybe TRBD2 (5 bases). This specimen was cultured PBMCs, taken from culture after CMV antigen stimulation. This receptor was obtained from a human donor in good health (CMV status not recorded). Some clones in this sample may be carry-over from other donors' samples. The CDR3 sequence is CASSLGLANTDTQYF. CDR3 DNA: TGTGCTAGCAGCTTAGGGCTAGCAAACACAGATACGCAGTATTTT. Supplemented by reference TRBV7-7 and TRBJ2-3, the full variable domain reads GAGVSQSPRYKVTKRGQDVTLRCDPISSHATLYWYQQALGQGPEFLTYFNYEAQPDKSGLPSDRFSAERPEGSISTLTIQRTEQRDSAMYRCASSLGLANTDTQYFGPGTRLTVL.